The rows below give T cell receptor beta chains drawn from one sample of a study of shared clonotypes between healthy human individuals. Repertoires were generated with immunoSEQ multiplex PCR, while TCRdb's copy carries only in-frame clones and drops some. In the table there are about 2 million clones, roughly 96% of which are singletons. Sequencing input: naive CD4+ T cells sorted from blood. The receptor source for this set is a man aged 18-30 years in good health. Both conserved end residues are part of each CDR3. A D gene is named only where the DNA matches it firmly. Size values are once, few and many counts, or a class for expanded clones, and some rows have none.

j_gene,d_gene,v_gene,abundance,CDR3nt,CDR3aa
TRBJ1-6,NA,TRBV6-1,NA,TGTGCCAGCAAATGGCAGATCGATTCACCCCTCCACTTT,CASKWQIDSPLHF
TRBJ1-2,NA,TRBV30,once,TGTGCCTGGAGTAGAGCAGGAGGCTACACCTTC,CAWSRAGGYTF
TRBJ2-5,TRBD1,TRBV19,NA,TGTGCCAGTAGTATAAGGTGGGACAGGGATGAGACCCAGTACTTC,CASSIRWDRDETQYF
TRBJ2-7,TRBD2,TRBV6-5,NA,TGTGCCAGCAGTTACTCGCTGACTAGCGGGAGCTACGAGCAGTACTTC,CASSYSLTSGSYEQYF
TRBJ2-5,TRBD2,TRBV6-5,NA,TGTGCCAGCAGTTACCTCAGCGGGGGGGAGACCCAGTACTTC,CASSYLSGGETQYF
TRBJ2-7,TRBD2,TRBV30,NA,TGTGCCTGGAGTGTAGGGGGACTAGCGGGATACGAGCAGTACTTC,CAWSVGGLAGYEQYF
TRBJ2-7,TRBD2,TRBV7-7,once,TGTGCTAGCAGCTCAACTAGCGGGAGGGCCCACGAGCAGTACTTC,CASSSTSGRAHEQYF
TRBJ1-4,TRBD1,TRBV10-2,NA,TGCGCCAGCAGGCGACCGGGACAGGTGGGCGAAAAACTGTTTTTT,CASRRPGQVGEKLFF
TRBJ2-5,NA,TRBV7-9,NA,TGTGCCAGCAGCTTAGTGTCGGCAGGGTGGGAGACCCAGTACTTC,CASSLVSAGWETQYF
TRBJ1-1,NA,TRBV2,NA,TGTGCCAGCAGTGATGATGGGAGCACTGAAGCTTTCTTT,CASSDDGSTEAFF
TRBJ1-4,TRBD1,TRBV5-1,NA,TGCGCCAGTCGAATCGCTGGGACAGGGGAGGAAAAACTGTTTTTT,CASRIAGTGEEKLFF
TRBJ1-6,NA,TRBV19,NA,TGTGCCAGTCGGTACAGTAATTCACCCCTCCACTTT,CASRYSNSPLHF
TRBJ2-3,NA,TRBV11-2,NA,TGTGCCAGCAGCTTAGTTTACGACGCCACAGATACGCAGTATTTT,CASSLVYDATDTQYF
TRBJ2-7,TRBD1,TRBV4-1,NA,TGCGCCAGCAGCAGACAGGGGAACTACGAGCAGTACTTC,CASSRQGNYEQYF
TRBJ1-4,NA,TRBV18,NA,TGTGCCAGCTCACCCAACAGGGACGAAAAACTGTTTTTT,CASSPNRDEKLFF
TRBJ2-3,NA,TRBV9,NA,TGTGCCAGCAGCCCAGGGGGGGTGAGCACAGATACGCAGTATTTT,CASSPGGVSTDTQYF
TRBJ2-1,TRBD2,TRBV15,NA,TGTGCCGCCAAAGCGGGGACTTTCTCCTACAATGAGCAGTTCTTC,CAAKAGTFSYNEQFF
TRBJ2-2,TRBD1,TRBV7-9,NA,TGTGCCAGCAGCCTAATCGGGACAGGGGCCTTCGCGAACACCGGGGAGCTGTTTTTT,CASSLIGTGAFANTGELFF
TRBJ2-2,NA,TRBV11-2,NA,TGTGCCAGCAGCTTAGGTTCCCTTCGGCCGGACACCGGGGAGCTGTTTTTT,CASSLGSLRPDTGELFF
TRBJ1-1,NA,TRBV29-1,NA,TGCAGCGTTGAATACGGGGGAAAAGGTACTGAAGCTTTCTTT,CSVEYGGKGTEAFF
TRBJ1-6,NA,TRBV5-1,NA,TGCGCCAGCAGCTTCGGGCCGGAGAAGAGTTCACCCCTCCACTTT,CASSFGPEKSSPLHF
TRBJ1-4,NA,TRBV28,NA,TGTGCCAGCAGTTCTCTCAGGAGCGCAACTAATGAAAAACTGTTTTTT,CASSSLRSATNEKLFF
TRBJ2-1,NA,TRBV7-2,NA,TGTGCCACCACCCAGGGTTACAATGAGCAGTTCTTC,CATTQGYNEQFF
TRBJ1-2,NA,TRBV2,NA,TGTGCCAGCAGTGAGGGGGGCTGGTATGGCTACACCTTC,CASSEGGWYGYTF
TRBJ1-5,TRBD1,TRBV6-1,NA,TGTGCCAGCAGTGCCTTATCCAGGGGGCGCGGGTTCGATCAGCCCCAGCATTTT,CASSALSRGRGFDQPQHF
TRBJ2-7,NA,TRBV7-9,once,TGTGCCAGCAGCTTAGCGTCCCAGACTACGGGCGAGCAGTACTTC,CASSLASQTTGEQYF
TRBJ2-1,TRBD2,TRBV6-5,NA,TGTGCCAGCAGTTCTGCGGGGGGCAACTACAATGAGCAGTTCTTC,CASSSAGGNYNEQFF
TRBJ2-1,TRBD2,TRBV7-2,NA,TGTGCCAGCAGCTTATATTTCGGAGCGGGGGCGTTCCTCAATGAGCAGTTCTTC,CASSLYFGAGAFLNEQFF
TRBJ2-5,NA,TRBV5-4,once,TGTGCCAGCAGGTCCAGGAGCTCGGGACAAGAGACCCAGTACTTC,CASRSRSSGQETQYF
TRBJ1-2,NA,TRBV5-6,NA,TGTGCCAGCAGCTCAGGCATGCGGGGCTACACCTTC,CASSSGMRGYTF
TRBJ2-5,NA,TRBV5-6,NA,TGTGCCAGCAGGTCGGGACCCATCCAAGAGACCCAGTACTTC,CASRSGPIQETQYF
TRBJ2-1,TRBD2,TRBV6-1,NA,TGTGCCAGCAGTGATGGGACTAGCGGGAGTTTCCCCACCTCCTACAATGAGCAGTTCTTC,CASSDGTSGSFPTSYNEQFF
TRBJ2-7,NA,TRBV28,NA,TGTGCCAGCAGATCTTACCAGGGGAGCTCCTACGAGCAGTACTTC,CASRSYQGSSYEQYF
TRBJ1-5,NA,TRBV6-1,NA,TGTGCCAGCACACCAGGGGATAGCAATCAGCCCCAGCATTTT,CASTPGDSNQPQHF
TRBJ1-4,TRBD1,TRBV13,NA,TGTGCCAGCAGCTTAGCCGGACAGGGGGCTGAAAAACTGTTTTTT,CASSLAGQGAEKLFF
TRBJ2-7,TRBD2,TRBV30,NA,TGTGCCTGGGGAGCGGGAGTCCCCTCCTACGAGCAGTACTTC,CAWGAGVPSYEQYF
TRBJ1-1,NA,TRBV6-1,NA,TGTGCCAGCACAAAGCAGGGGAACACTGAAGCTTTCTTT,CASTKQGNTEAFF
TRBJ2-7,TRBD2,TRBV6-5,NA,TGTGCCAGCAGCCCCGGACTAGCGCTTTCCTACGAGCAGTACTTC,CASSPGLALSYEQYF
TRBJ2-7,NA,TRBV21-1,NA,TGTGCCAGCAGTTTAGCGGACAGGGGGCTTCCGGGCGAGCAGTACTTC,CASSLADRGLPGEQYF
TRBJ1-6,NA,TRBV30,NA,TGTGCCTGGACCAACCACGGCATTCGAAATTCACCCCTCCACTTT,CAWTNHGIRNSPLHF
TRBJ1-1,NA,TRBV6-6,NA,TGTGCCAGCAGACGACAGTCTACTGGAATGAACACTGAAGCTTTCTTT,CASRRQSTGMNTEAFF
TRBJ2-1,TRBD2,TRBV27,NA,TGTGCCAGCAGTTTAGCCCTAGCGGGGGGGATTCATGAGCAGTTCTTC,CASSLALAGGIHEQFF
TRBJ2-1,NA,TRBV11-2,NA,TGTGCCAGCAGCTTAGTCGGGCAGGGACCGCTTAATGAGCAGTTCTTC,CASSLVGQGPLNEQFF
TRBJ2-2,NA,TRBV29-1,NA,TGCAGCGTCGCCGTGGGATCGGACACCGGGGAGCTGTTTTTT,CSVAVGSDTGELFF
TRBJ2-3,NA,TRBV7-9,NA,TGTGCCAGCAGCTTCGTCGCAGCTATTGGAGATACGCAGTATTTT,CASSFVAAIGDTQYF
TRBJ1-5,NA,TRBV19,once,TGTGCCAGTAGTAAGGGTCAATATCAGCCCCAGCATTTT,CASSKGQYQPQHF
TRBJ2-7,NA,TRBV5-4,NA,TGTGCCAGCAGCAAGACAGAGGCTTCCTACGAGCAGTACTTC,CASSKTEASYEQYF
TRBJ2-7,TRBD1,TRBV4-1,NA,TGCGCCAGCAGCCCCTCGCAAGGGACAGGGGTCTCCTACGAGCAGTACTTC,CASSPSQGTGVSYEQYF
TRBJ2-3,NA,TRBV10-3,NA,TGTGCCATCAGTGAGCCGACCCACACAGATACGCAGTATTTT,CAISEPTHTDTQYF
TRBJ1-3,NA,TRBV5-1,NA,TGCGCCAGCAGCTTGGCGATCCAAAGCTCTGGAAACACCATATATTTT,CASSLAIQSSGNTIYF